One and the same sample provided the 21 T cell receptor beta chains below, sequenced in a study of cytomegalovirus exposure and HLA in healthy donors. The PCR was carried out with 60 Vbeta primers and 13 Jbeta primers. Here immunoSEQ multiplex PCR was the method, and the copy in TCRdb shows in-frame clones only, minus some. The sample's table shows tens of thousands of clones. Sequencing input: PBMCs. These receptors were taken from a man aged 35 to 55 in good health and CMV-seronegative.

This chain uses TRBV7-9 with TRBJ2-3, with TRBD2 matching over 11 bases. The CDR3 covers 18 residues. The ends lost 5 bases at V and 1 base at J; junction bases unmatched: 11. The V gene's germline CDR1 is SEHNR and CDR2 FQNEAQ (reference sequence). The CDR3 DNA is TGTGCCAGCAGCGTATTAGGCCTGGGACTAGCGGGCACAGATACGCAGTATTTT. This codes for CASSVLGLGLAGTDTQYF.

The J gene is TRBJ2-1, the V gene TRBV10-2, with 8 bases that match TRBD1. This CDR3 has 12 residues. The germline V gene encodes CDR1 WSHSY and CDR2 SAAADI. Unmatched junction bases numbered 1, after V lost 3 bases and J lost 9 bases. CDR3 in amino acids: CASSETGGEQFF. DNA of the CDR3: TGCGCCAGCAGTGAAACAGGGGGTGAGCAGTTCTTC.

The rearrangement joins TRBV5-8 to TRBJ1-5; 7 bases align to TRBD1. The CDR3 is made up of 15 amino acids. In germline, CDR1 is SGHTS, CDR2 YDEGEE. V dropped 0 bases and J dropped 9; count of bases not matched to a gene: 9. CDR3 sequence reads: CASSLARDSLVPQHF. The CDR3 DNA sequence: TGTGCCAGCAGCTTGGCAAGGGACAGTCTGGTGCCCCAGCATTTT.

The rearrangement links TRBV6-5 to TRBJ1-2; D is unclear. V dropped 6 bases and J dropped 5 bases, with 19 bases sitting between them. The germline gives CDR1 MNHEY, CDR2 SVGAGI. The CDR3 is made up of 15 amino acids. In nucleotides, the CDR3 is TGTGCCAGCAGCCCAAGCGCCGGGAGCAATTATGGCTACACCTTC. Translation gives CASSPSAGSNYGYTF.

The chain is built from TRBV6-6 and TRBJ1-5, with D hard to call. V lost 5 bases and J 0 bases, leaving 8 bases between the germline ends. The CDR3 is 14 residues long. CDR1 and CDR2 from the germline V gene are MNHNY and SVGAGI (reference sequence). CDR3 protein: CASSRQVSNQPQHF. The CDR3 DNA follows: TGTGCCAGCAGTCGTCAGGTTAGCAATCAGCCCCAGCATTTT.

The CDR3 reads CASSPHTGSNNEKLFF. The CDR3 nucleotides are TGTGCCAGCAGTCCCCATACAGGGAGTAATAACGAAAAACTGTTTTTT. The chain links TRBV28 to TRBJ1-4, with D perhaps TRBD1 (6 bases). Trimming stripped 5 bases from V and 8 bases from J, with 21 bases between. From germline, CDR1 is MDHEN and CDR2 SYDVKM. There are 16 residues in the CDR3. The whole variable domain, remainder taken from reference TRBV28 and TRBJ1-4, is DVKVTQSSRYLVKRTGEKVFLECVQDMDHENMFWYRQDPGLGLRLIYFSYDVKMKEKGDIPEGYSVSREKKERFSLILESASTNQTSMYLCASSPHTGSNNEKLFFGSGTQLSVL.

CDR3 nucleotides: TGTGCCAGCAGCCGGGACAGGCTCTCGGTCTATGGCTACACCTTC. Encoded protein: CASSRDRLSVYGYTF. The J gene is TRBJ1-2, the V gene TRBV27, with 8 bases matching TRBD1. V lost 6 bases and J lost 4; bases outside the gene matches: 10. The CDR3 spans 15 residues. Germline CDR1 MNHEY, CDR2 SMNVEV (reference sequence).

The chain is built from TRBV5-6 and TRBJ1-2; perhaps TRBD1 as D (5 bases). The CDR3 is made up of 15 amino acids. Germline CDR1 SGHDT, CDR2 YYEEEE. Trimming took off 4 bases at V and 4 bases at J, with 17 bases between the two ends. The CDR3 reads CASSPYDSAAYGYTF. CDR3 bases: TGTGCCAGCAGCCCCTACGACAGCGCGGCCTATGGCTACACCTTC.

V gene TRBV28 combines with J gene TRBJ2-7; 8 nucleotides agree with TRBD2. J gave up 3 bases and V 5 bases, and 9 bases lay outside the gene matches. Germline assignment: CDR1 MDHEN and CDR2 SYDVKM. CDR3 length: 15 amino acids. CDR3 sequence reads: CASSPNAGGHYEQYF. CDR3 sequence (DNA): TGTGCCAGCAGTCCCAACGCGGGGGGCCACTACGAGCAGTACTTC.

V is TRBV12-5 and J is TRBJ2-5; the D gene is possibly TRBD2 (7 bases). The germline CDR1 and CDR2 sequences are LGHNT and FRNRAP. The CDR3 length is 13 residues. Between the trimmed V and J ends, which lost 4 bases and 5 bases, there was a span of 11 bases. As DNA, the CDR3 is TGTGCTAGTGGTTCCGAGGGGGGGGAGACCCAGTACTTC. This sequence encodes CASGSEGGETQYF.

The CDR3 loop reads CASRGTGYEQYF. The DNA for the CDR3 is TGCGCCAGCAGAGGAACAGGATACGAGCAGTACTTC. The chain uses TRBV5-1 and TRBJ2-7, with a possible D match to TRBD1 (5 bases). This CDR3 region has 12 residues. The germline V gene has CDR1 SGHRS and CDR2 YFSETQ. V gave up 5 bases and J gave up 4 bases, with 10 bases separating them.

V and J are TRBV29-1 and TRBJ1-2; TRBD1 aligns across 10 bases. The V segment lost 3 bases and the J segment 2 bases; nucleotides outside the gene matches: 6. Germline V gene sequence: CDR1 SQVTM, CDR2 ANQGSEA. The CDR3 has 15 residues. As DNA, the CDR3 is TGCAGCGTTGAGGGCTCGGGACAGGGGAACTATGGCTACACCTTC. As protein: CSVEGSGQGNYGYTF. Combining the CDR3 with reference TRBV29-1 and TRBJ1-2 gives the whole variable domain SAVISQKPSRDICQRGTSLTIQCQVDSQVTMMFWYRQQPGQSLTLIATANQGSEATYESGFVIDKFPISRPNLTFSTLTVSNMSPEDSSIYLCSVEGSGQGNYGYTFGSGTRLTVV.

Here the CDR3 DNA reads TGCGCCAGCAGCTTGAGTCTAGCGGGGGGCACAGATACGCAGTATTTT. Its translation: CASSLSLAGGTDTQYF. This chain connects TRBV5-1 to TRBJ2-3; TRBD2 aligns across 10 bases. Germline-derived CDR1 and CDR2 are SGHRS and YFSETQ. The CDR3 has 16 residues. V was pared by 1 base and J by 1 base, with 3 bases of the junction left unmatched.

The chain uses TRBV2 and TRBJ2-1; TRBD2 agrees at 7 bases. J was trimmed by 3 bases and V by 5 bases; bases with no gene match: 7. Germline V gives CDR1 SNHLY, CDR2 FYNNEI. CDR3 length: 15 residues. DNA for the CDR3: TGTGCCAGCAGTCCTCAGGGAGGGTACTACAATGAGCAGTTCTTC. It encodes CASSPQGGYYNEQFF.

The CDR3 DNA reads TGTGCCAGCGTCTCCGCCGGGTCCTACGAGCAGTACTTC. Translating gives CASVSAGSYEQYF. The J gene is TRBJ2-7, the V gene TRBV2; no definite D call. The CDR3 has 13 amino acids. V shed 8 bases and J shed 1 base, with 12 bases lying between them. Germline CDR1 is SNHLY and CDR2 is FYNNEI.

The chain is built from TRBV9 and TRBJ2-2, with TRBD2 matching over 11 bases. V was pared by 0 bases and J by 6 bases, with 1 base of the junction left unmatched. The CDR3 is 15 amino acids. CDR1 SGDLS and CDR2 YYNGEE come from the germline V gene. The CDR3 reads CASSVVSGGAGELFF. The CDR3 DNA follows: TGTGCCAGCAGCGTAGTTAGCGGGGGGGCCGGGGAGCTGTTTTTT.

The rearrangement links TRBV4-1 to TRBJ1-1; 11 bases fit TRBD1. V lost 4 bases, J lost 2 bases, and 6 bases stayed unmatched. CDR3 length equals 16 residues. Per the germline V gene, CDR1 is MGHRA and CDR2 is YSYEKL. The CDR3 here is CASSPRGQGVNTEAFF. As DNA, the CDR3 is TGCGCCAGCAGCCCGCGGGGACAGGGGGTTAACACTGAAGCTTTCTTT.

V gene TRBV6-4 combines with J gene TRBJ2-3; 8 nucleotides line up with TRBD2. CDR3 size: 14 residues. V lost 3 bases to trimming and J lost 1 base; unmatched junction nucleotides: 0. Germline V CDR1 and CDR2: MRHNA, SNTAGT. This CDR3 is CASSERGGTDTQYF. The CDR3 DNA sequence: TGTGCCAGCAGTGAGCGGGGGGGCACAGATACGCAGTATTTT.

The rearrangement uses TRBV19 and TRBJ1-1; TRBD1 might be the D (6 bases). Germline CDR1 LNHDA, CDR2 SQIVND (reference sequence). The CDR3 extends over 15 amino acids. V lost 7 bases and J lost 5, with 20 bases in between. CDR3 bases: TGTGCCAGTAACCAATACAGGGACGGGTTGACTGAAGCTTTCTTT. Translated: CASNQYRDGLTEAFF.

The genes are TRBV4-1 and TRBJ2-5, with TRBD2 as a possible D gene (6 bases). Germline V CDR1 and CDR2: MGHRA, YSYEKL. V shed 1 base and J shed 1 base, with 10 bases lying between them. The CDR3 runs 15 residues. CDR3 DNA: TGCGCCAGCAGCCAAGCTTGGAGGGCCCAAGAGACCCAGTACTTC. Its protein is CASSQAWRAQETQYF.

The chain couples TRBV7-9 to TRBJ1-2; D gene uncertain. With 1 base removed from V and 6 bases from J, the gap between germline ends came to 3 bases. Germline loops: CDR1 SEHNR, CDR2 FQNEAQ (reference sequence). This CDR3 is 11 amino acids long. The CDR3 bases are TGTGCCAGCAGCTTAGATAATGGCTACACCTTC. It yields the protein CASSLDNGYTF.